The 3 T cell receptor beta chains presented below share a single source sample, sequenced in a study of OX40 agonist ivuxolimab in advanced cancers. The repertoire was sequenced with immunoSEQ multiplex PCR; TCRdb's copy has only in-frame clones and lacks some. The sample includes 70,000 to 95,000 clones, approximately 85% of them seen just once. Sample: CD4+ or CD8+ T cells sorted from blood, taken in a trial of the OX40 agonist ivuxolimab. These receptors all come from an adult with an advanced solid tumor such as melanoma, head and neck, liver or kidney cancer.

The V call is TRBV27, the J call TRBJ2-3; unclear D gene. This CDR3 is built from 12 residues. Trimming cost V 2 bases and J 6 bases, with 6 bases left between them. CDR1 is MNHEY and CDR2 is SMNVEV in the germline V gene (reference sequence). CDR3 loop: CASSLIGDTQYF. CDR3 nucleotides: TGTGCCAGCAGTTTAATCGGGGATACGCAGTATTTT.

J is TRBJ2-1 and V is TRBV19; possible D gene TRBD1, 6 bases. V was trimmed by 5 bases and J by 9 bases, leaving 11 bases between them. Germline CDR1 reads LNHDA; CDR2 reads SQIVND (reference sequence). The CDR3 extends over 12 amino acids. CDR3 nucleotide sequence: TGTGCCAGTAGTTCGAGAGGGGGTGAGCAGTTCTTC. It specifies CASSSRGGEQFF.

This chain connects TRBV6-5 to TRBJ2-5; D possibly corresponds to TRBD1 (6 bases). The ends were cut back, 2 bases at V and 2 bases at J, with 15 bases in the middle. The V gene's germline CDR1 is MNHEY and CDR2 SVGAGI. This CDR3 region has 16 residues. CDR3: CASSYGKGHRQETQYF. The CDR3, as DNA: TGTGCCAGCAGTTACGGGAAGGGACACAGACAAGAGACCCAGTACTTC.